This is a list of T cell receptor beta chains from one sample in a study of PD-L1 blockade in urothelial cancer. Some clones are missing from TCRdb's copy, which holds only in-frame ones; the method was immunoSEQ multiplex PCR. The sample consists of around 40,000 clones, roughly 89% of them appearing once. Sequencing used PBMCs, obtained around atezolizumab (anti-PD-L1) treatment. Receptors originate from a man between 60 and 70 years old with urothelial cancer. The CDR3 runs from the conserved cysteine through the conserved F or W. A D gene is named only where the DNA matches it firmly. Size tells how often a clone was seen (once, few, many) or the class of an expanded clone, and some rows leave it out.

V gene	J gene	D gene	clone size	CDR3 DNA	CDR3 protein
TRBV7-2	TRBJ2-3	TRBD2	few	TGTGCCAGCAGTATAAGCGGGACTAGCGGGGGGTTCGGGGATACGCAGTATTTT	CASSISGTSGGFGDTQYF
TRBV6-5	TRBJ2-3	TRBD1	-	TGTGCCAGCACTACCGGACAGGGGGCACCGGATACGCAGTATTTT	CASTTGQGAPDTQYF
TRBV5-5	TRBJ2-6	-	-	TGTGCCAGCAGCCCCCGACAGCTAGGGGGTACCGGGGCCAACGTCCTGACTTTC	CASSPRQLGGTGANVLTF
TRBV15	TRBJ1-1	TRBD1	few	TGTGCCACCAGCAGAGACAGGGGGTCCTATCTGCTGAACACTGAAGCTTTCTTT	CATSRDRGSYLLNTEAFF
TRBV7-6	TRBJ2-3	TRBD2	-	TGTGCCAGCAGCTCGGCGGGGGGCACAGATACGCAGTATTTT	CASSSAGGTDTQYF
TRBV5-4	TRBJ1-2	TRBD1	-	TGTGCCAGCAGCCCCGGGACAGATCTTTGGTATGGCTACACCTTC	CASSPGTDLWYGYTF
TRBV6-6	TRBJ1-1	TRBD1	-	TGTGCCAGCAGTCCTCCGGGACAGGGGAGGGCTGAAGCTTTCTTT	CASSPPGQGRAEAFF
TRBV19	TRBJ1-1	TRBD1	-	TGTGCCAGTAGGGGACAGTTGAACACTGAAGCTTTCTTT	CASRGQLNTEAFF
TRBV28	TRBJ2-7	TRBD1	-	TGTGCCAGCAGTGCCCCGGGGACAGGGGACTACGAGCAGTACTTC	CASSAPGTGDYEQYF
TRBV6-5	TRBJ1-1	-	-	TGTGCCAGCAGTTTGCGGGCCCCTGGGACTGAAGCTTTCTTT	CASSLRAPGTEAFF
TRBV9	TRBJ2-3	TRBD2	-	TGTGCCAGCAGCGTCGCGGGAGGGCCGGAAGATACGCAGTATTTT	CASSVAGGPEDTQYF
TRBV10-3	TRBJ2-4	TRBD1	-	TGTGCCATCAGTGAGTCGGGACAGGGCGGCAAAAACATTCAGTACTTC	CAISESGQGGKNIQYF